Listed below are T cell receptor beta chains from one sample, sequenced in a study of CD8 T cells in Susac syndrome. TCRdb independently ran MiXCR on the immunoSEQ multiplex PCR reads; one entry per CDR3 protein. The top ten clones hold 0.3% of a sample with about 100,000 distinct CDR3 sequences, about 95% of them seen once. Sample: CD8+ T cells from PBMCs. The receptors were sampled from a human donor with Susac syndrome. CDR3s include the opening cysteine and the closing phenylalanine or tryptophan. D genes are given only for firm matches. A row's size may be missing; if present it is once, few, many or a size class.

J: TRBJ2-4; V: TRBV29-1; size: .; D: .; DNA: TGCAGCGTTGGTAAGGGGCAGCTAGCCAAAAACATTCAGTACTTC; CDR3: CSVGKGQLAKNIQYF
J: TRBJ2-1; V: TRBV29-1; size: .; D: TRBD1; DNA: TGCAGCGTTTCCGGGACAGATTACTACAATGAGCAGTTCTTC; CDR3: CSVSGTDYYNEQFF
J: TRBJ1-3; V: TRBV12-3/TRBV12-4; size: .; D: .; DNA: TGTGCCAGCCGACGAAACACCATATATTTT; CDR3: CASRRNTIYF
J: TRBJ2-3; V: TRBV28; size: .; D: .; DNA: TGTGCCAGCAGTTTGAGTGAGGGGAGTGAGTATTTT; CDR3: CASSLSEGSEYF
J: TRBJ1-1; V: TRBV3-1; size: once; D: .; DNA: TGTGCCAGCAGCCACTACAGGGAAGCTTTCTTT; CDR3: CASSHYREAFF
J: TRBJ2-3; V: TRBV29-1; size: .; D: .; DNA: TGCAGCGCCACCTCCGATACGCAGTATTTT; CDR3: CSATSDTQYF
J: TRBJ2-2; V: TRBV29-1; size: .; D: .; DNA: TGCAGCGTTGAAGCCGAGGGGAACACCGGGGAGCTGTTTTTT; CDR3: CSVEAEGNTGELFF
J: TRBJ2-5; V: TRBV5-4; size: .; D: .; DNA: TGTGCCAGCAGCTTGGTCCTAAAAGAAGAGACCCAGTACTTC; CDR3: CASSLVLKEETQYF
J: TRBJ2-5; V: TRBV5-1; size: .; D: TRBD1; DNA: TGCGCCAGCAGCCCAGGACAGGGTGCTCAAGAGACCCAGTACTTC; CDR3: CASSPGQGAQETQYF
J: TRBJ2-6; V: TRBV29-1; size: .; D: .; DNA: TGCAGCGTTGAGGTTCGGGGTTCTGGGGCCAACGTCCTGACTTTC; CDR3: CSVEVRGSGANVLTF
J: TRBJ2-1; V: TRBV9; size: .; D: .; DNA: TGTGCCAGCAGCGTAGGGGTCCGGGACACCGATGAGCAGTTCTTC; CDR3: CASSVGVRDTDEQFF
J: TRBJ2-7; V: TRBV9; size: .; D: .; DNA: TGTGCCAGCAGCGGGGGGGACGAGCAGTACTTC; CDR3: CASSGGDEQYF
J: TRBJ1-2; V: TRBV23-1; size: .; D: .; DNA: TGCGCCAGCAGTCAATCGGAGAGGTCTAGCTGTGGCTACACCTTC; CDR3: CASSQSERSSCGYTF
J: TRBJ2-5; V: TRBV18; size: .; D: .; DNA: TGTGCCAGCTCACCGAGTCATGAGACCCAGTACTTC; CDR3: CASSPSHETQYF
J: TRBJ1-3; V: TRBV5-1; size: .; D: TRBD1; DNA: TGCGCCAGCAGCATGACAGGGGGGACTGCTGGAAACACCATATATTTT; CDR3: CASSMTGGTAGNTIYF
J: TRBJ2-3; V: TRBV9; size: .; D: .; DNA: TGTGCCAGCAGCCCGGGACTCCCTAGCACAGATACGCAGTATTTT; CDR3: CASSPGLPSTDTQYF
J: TRBJ2-5; V: TRBV6-5; size: .; D: .; DNA: TGTGCCAGCAGTTCGGAAAGAGGGGTACAAGAGACCCAGTACTTC; CDR3: CASSSERGVQETQYF
J: TRBJ2-1; V: TRBV3-1; size: .; D: .; DNA: TGTGCCAGCAGCCAAGGCCCGGGACTTAGTCGAAATGAGCAGTTCTTC; CDR3: CASSQGPGLSRNEQFF
J: TRBJ2-3; V: TRBV10-3; size: .; D: .; DNA: TGTGCCATCGGGGAGGGGGCAACAGATACGCAGTATTTT; CDR3: CAIGEGATDTQYF
J: TRBJ2-5; V: TRBV18; size: .; D: TRBD2; DNA: TGTGCCAGCTCACCTTACGCGGGGGGAAAAGAGACCCAGTACTTC; CDR3: CASSPYAGGKETQYF
J: TRBJ2-7; V: TRBV11-2; size: few; D: .; DNA: TGTGCCAGCAGCTTAGAGGACGGGCCGCAGTACTTC; CDR3: CASSLEDGPQYF
J: TRBJ2-2; V: TRBV13; size: .; D: .; DNA: TGTGCCAGCCAAAGGAGCCCCGGGGAGCTGTTTTTT; CDR3: CASQRSPGELFF
J: TRBJ2-2; V: TRBV2; size: .; D: TRBD2; DNA: TGTGCCAGCACCATTGGGGGGGAATACCCGATTTTT; CDR3: CASTIGGEYPIF
J: TRBJ1-6; V: TRBV27; size: .; D: .; DNA: TGTGCCAGCAGTCTGGAGGTAGGGTCACCCCTCCACTTT; CDR3: CASSLEVGSPLHF
J: TRBJ2-7; V: TRBV18; size: .; D: .; DNA: TGTGCCAGCTCATGGAAGGACTACGAGCAGTACTTC; CDR3: CASSWKDYEQYF
J: TRBJ1-5; V: TRBV20-1; size: .; D: TRBD1; DNA: TGCAGTGCTAGAGATCGCACAGGGGATCAGCCCCAGCATTTT; CDR3: CSARDRTGDQPQHF
J: TRBJ2-5; V: TRBV4-1; size: once; D: .; DNA: TGCGCCAGCAGCCAAGACTGGGAGTCGGAGACCCAGTACTTC; CDR3: CASSQDWESETQYF
J: TRBJ2-5; V: TRBV5-1; size: .; D: .; DNA: TGCGCCAGCAGCCACTACAGGGAGACCCAGTACTTC; CDR3: CASSHYRETQYF
J: TRBJ1-5; V: TRBV20-1; size: .; D: .; DNA: TGCAGTGCCCCGGGAGAAGGGGGCAATCAGCCCCAGCATTTT; CDR3: CSAPGEGGNQPQHF
J: TRBJ1-2; V: TRBV12-3/TRBV12-4; size: .; D: .; DNA: TGTGCCAGCAGTTTAGACCTGAGGGGCTACACCTTC; CDR3: CASSLDLRGYTF
J: TRBJ2-5; V: TRBV29-1; size: .; D: .; DNA: TGCAGCGTCCCAGGGAGGGAGACCCAGTACTTC; CDR3: CSVPGRETQYF